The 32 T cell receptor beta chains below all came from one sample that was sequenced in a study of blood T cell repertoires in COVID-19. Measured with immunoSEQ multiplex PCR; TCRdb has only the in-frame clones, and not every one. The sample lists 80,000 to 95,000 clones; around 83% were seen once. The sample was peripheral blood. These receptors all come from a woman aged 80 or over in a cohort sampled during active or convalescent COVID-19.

CDR3 sequence reads: CASSLFRREEGLDEQFF. CDR3 sequence (DNA): TGCGCCAGCAGCTTATTTCGTCGGGAGGAAGGCCTGGATGAGCAGTTCTTC. The genes are TRBV5-1 and TRBJ2-1; 7 nucleotides match TRBD2. The ends lost 2 bases at V and 8 bases at J; junction bases unmatched: 16. The CDR3 consists of 17 residues. Germline V lookup: CDR1 SGHRS, CDR2 YFSETQ. Full variable domain (rest looked up from reference TRBV5-1 and TRBJ2-1): KAGVTQTPRYLIKTRGQQVTLSCSPISGHRSVSWYQQTPGQGLQFLFEYFSETQRNKGNFPGRFSGRQFSNSRSEMNVSTLELGDSALYLCASSLFRREEGLDEQFFGPGTRLTVL.

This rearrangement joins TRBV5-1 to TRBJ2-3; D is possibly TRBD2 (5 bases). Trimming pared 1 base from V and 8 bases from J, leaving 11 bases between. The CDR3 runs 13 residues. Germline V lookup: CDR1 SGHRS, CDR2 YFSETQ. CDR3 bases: TGCGCCAGCAGCTTGACATGGGCGGGTACGCAGTATTTT. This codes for CASSLTWAGTQYF.

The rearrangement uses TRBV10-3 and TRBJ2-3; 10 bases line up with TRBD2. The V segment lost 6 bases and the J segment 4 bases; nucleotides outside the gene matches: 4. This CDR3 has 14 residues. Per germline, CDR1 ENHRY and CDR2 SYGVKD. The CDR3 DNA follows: TGTGCCATCAGCCTAGCGGGAGACGCAGATACGCAGTATTTT. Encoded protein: CAISLAGDADTQYF.

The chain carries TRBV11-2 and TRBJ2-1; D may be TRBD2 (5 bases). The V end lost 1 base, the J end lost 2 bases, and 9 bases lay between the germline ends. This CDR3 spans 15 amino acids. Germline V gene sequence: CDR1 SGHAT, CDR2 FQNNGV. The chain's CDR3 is CASSLGSGAYNEQFF. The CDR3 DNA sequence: TGTGCCAGCAGCTTAGGATCCGGGGCCTACAATGAGCAGTTCTTC. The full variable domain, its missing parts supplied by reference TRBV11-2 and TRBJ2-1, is EAGVAQSPRYKIIEKRQSVAFWCNPISGHATLYWYQQILGQGPKLLIQFQNNGVVDDSQLPKDRFSAERLKGVDSTLKIQPAKLEDSAVYLCASSLGSGAYNEQFFGPGTRLTVL.

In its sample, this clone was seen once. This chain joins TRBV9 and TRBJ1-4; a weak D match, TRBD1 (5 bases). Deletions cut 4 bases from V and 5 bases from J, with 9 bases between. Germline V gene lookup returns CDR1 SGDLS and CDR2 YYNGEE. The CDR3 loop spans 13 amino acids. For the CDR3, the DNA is TGTGCCAGCAGCCGGACAAGAAATGAAAAACTGTTTTTT. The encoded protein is CASSRTRNEKLFF.

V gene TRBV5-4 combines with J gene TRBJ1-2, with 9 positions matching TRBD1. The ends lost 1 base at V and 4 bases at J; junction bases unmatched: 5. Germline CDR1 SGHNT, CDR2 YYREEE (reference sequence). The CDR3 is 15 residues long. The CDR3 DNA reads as TGTGCCAGCAGCTTGACACAGGGGGCGAGCTATGGCTACACCTTC. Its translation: CASSLTQGASYGYTF.

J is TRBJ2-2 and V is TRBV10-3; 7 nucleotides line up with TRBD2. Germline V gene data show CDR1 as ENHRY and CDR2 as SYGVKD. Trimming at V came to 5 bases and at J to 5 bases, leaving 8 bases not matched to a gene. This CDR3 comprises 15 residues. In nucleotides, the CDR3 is TGTGCCATCAGTCAGACTAGCCCCGAAACCGGGGAGCTGTTTTTT. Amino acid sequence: CAISQTSPETGELFF.

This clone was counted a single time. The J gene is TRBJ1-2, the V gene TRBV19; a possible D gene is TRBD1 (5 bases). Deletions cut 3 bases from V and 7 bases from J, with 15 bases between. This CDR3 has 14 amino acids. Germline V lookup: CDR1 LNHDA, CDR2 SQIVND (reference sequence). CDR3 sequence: CASSILGPGGGYTF. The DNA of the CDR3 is TGTGCCAGTAGTATTTTGGGGCCCGGGGGTGGCTACACCTTC. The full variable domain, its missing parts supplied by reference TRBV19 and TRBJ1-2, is DGGITQSPKYLFRKEGQNVTLSCEQNLNHDAMYWYRQDPGQGLRLIYYSQIVNDFQKGDIAEGYSVSREKKESFPLTVTSAQKNPTAFYLCASSILGPGGGYTFGSGTRLTVV.

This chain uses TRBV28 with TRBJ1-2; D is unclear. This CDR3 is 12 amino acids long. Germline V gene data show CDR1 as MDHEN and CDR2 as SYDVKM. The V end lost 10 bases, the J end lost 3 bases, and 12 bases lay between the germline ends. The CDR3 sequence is CATRVTDYGYTF. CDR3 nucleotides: TGTGCCACCCGGGTCACGGACTATGGCTACACCTTC.

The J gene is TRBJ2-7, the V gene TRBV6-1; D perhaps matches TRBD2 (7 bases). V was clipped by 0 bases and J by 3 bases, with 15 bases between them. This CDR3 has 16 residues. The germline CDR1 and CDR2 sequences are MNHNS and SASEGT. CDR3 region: CASSEAGGLRVYEQYF. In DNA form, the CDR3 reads TGTGCCAGCAGTGAAGCGGGGGGGCTAAGGGTCTACGAGCAGTACTTC.

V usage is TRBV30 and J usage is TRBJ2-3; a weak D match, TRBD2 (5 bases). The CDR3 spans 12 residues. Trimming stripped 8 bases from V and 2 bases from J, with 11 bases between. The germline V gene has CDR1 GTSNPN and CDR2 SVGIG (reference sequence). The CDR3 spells CAGSGVTDTQYF. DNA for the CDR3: TGTGCCGGGTCCGGGGTCACAGATACGCAGTATTTT.

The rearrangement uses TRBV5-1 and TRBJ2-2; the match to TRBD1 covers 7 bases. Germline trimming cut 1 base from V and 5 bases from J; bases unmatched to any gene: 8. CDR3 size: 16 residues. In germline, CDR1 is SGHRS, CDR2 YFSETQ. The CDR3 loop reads CASSLLQAGGTGELFF. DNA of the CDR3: TGCGCCAGCAGCTTGCTTCAGGCAGGGGGTACCGGGGAGCTGTTTTTT.

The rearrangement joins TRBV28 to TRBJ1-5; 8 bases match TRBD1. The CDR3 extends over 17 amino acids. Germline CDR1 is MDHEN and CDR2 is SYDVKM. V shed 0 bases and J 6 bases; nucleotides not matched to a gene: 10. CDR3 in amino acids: CASSLWGADRVIQPQHF. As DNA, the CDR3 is TGTGCCAGCAGTTTATGGGGGGCGGACAGGGTGATTCAGCCCCAGCATTTT.

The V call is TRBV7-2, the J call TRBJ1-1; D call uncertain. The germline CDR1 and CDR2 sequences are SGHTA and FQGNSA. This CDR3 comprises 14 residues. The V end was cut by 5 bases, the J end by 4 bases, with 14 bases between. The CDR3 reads CASSLRSGGTEAFF. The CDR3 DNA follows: TGTGCCAGCAGCCTACGTAGTGGAGGCACTGAAGCTTTCTTT.

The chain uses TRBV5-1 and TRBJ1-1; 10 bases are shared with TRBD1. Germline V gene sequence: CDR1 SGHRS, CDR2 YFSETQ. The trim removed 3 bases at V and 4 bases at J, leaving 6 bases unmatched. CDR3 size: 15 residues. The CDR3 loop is CASSSGDRGITEAFF. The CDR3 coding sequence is TGCGCCAGCAGCTCGGGGGACAGGGGAATCACTGAAGCTTTCTTT. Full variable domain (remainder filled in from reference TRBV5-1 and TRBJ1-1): KAGVTQTPRYLIKTRGQQVTLSCSPISGHRSVSWYQQTPGQGLQFLFEYFSETQRNKGNFPGRFSGRQFSNSRSEMNVSTLELGDSALYLCASSSGDRGITEAFFGQGTRLTVV.

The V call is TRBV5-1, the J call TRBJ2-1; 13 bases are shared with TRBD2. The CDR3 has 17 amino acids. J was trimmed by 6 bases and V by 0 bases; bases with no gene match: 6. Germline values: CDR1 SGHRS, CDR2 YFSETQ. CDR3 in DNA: TGCGCCAGCAGCTTGGACCGGGGACTAGCGGGGCTCAATGAGCAGTTCTTC. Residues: CASSLDRGLAGLNEQFF.

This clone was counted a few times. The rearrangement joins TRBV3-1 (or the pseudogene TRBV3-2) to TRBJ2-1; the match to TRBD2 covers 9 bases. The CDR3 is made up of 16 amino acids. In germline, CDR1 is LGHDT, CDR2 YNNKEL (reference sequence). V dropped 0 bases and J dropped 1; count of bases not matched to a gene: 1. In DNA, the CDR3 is TGTGCCAGCAGCCAAGACAGCGGGAGGTCCTACAATGAGCAGTTCTTC. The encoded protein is CASSQDSGRSYNEQFF.

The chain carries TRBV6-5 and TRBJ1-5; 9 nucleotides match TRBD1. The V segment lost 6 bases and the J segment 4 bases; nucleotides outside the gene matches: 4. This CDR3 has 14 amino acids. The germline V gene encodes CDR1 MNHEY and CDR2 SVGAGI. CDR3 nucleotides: TGTGCCAGCAGAGCGGGACAGGGTAATCAGCCCCAGCATTTT. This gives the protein CASRAGQGNQPQHF.

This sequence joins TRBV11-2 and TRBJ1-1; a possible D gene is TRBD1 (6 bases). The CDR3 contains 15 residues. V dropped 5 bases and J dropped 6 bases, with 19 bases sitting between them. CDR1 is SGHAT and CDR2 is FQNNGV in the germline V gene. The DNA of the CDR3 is TGTGCCAGCAGCATAAACAGGGTCGGGGGGGCTGAAGCTTTCTTT. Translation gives CASSINRVGGAEAFF.

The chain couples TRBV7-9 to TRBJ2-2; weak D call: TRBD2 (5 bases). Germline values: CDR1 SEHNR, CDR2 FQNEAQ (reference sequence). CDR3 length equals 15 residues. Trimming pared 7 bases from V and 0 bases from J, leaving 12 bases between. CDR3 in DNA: TGTGCCAGCATTGCGAGCGGCGCGAACACCGGGGAGCTGTTTTTT. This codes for CASIASGANTGELFF.

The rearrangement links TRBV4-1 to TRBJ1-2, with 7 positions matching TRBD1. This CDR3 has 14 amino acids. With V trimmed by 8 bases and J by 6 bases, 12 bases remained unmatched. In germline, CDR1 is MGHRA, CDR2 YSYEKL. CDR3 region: CASGETGKSDGYTF. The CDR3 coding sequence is TGCGCCAGCGGAGAGACAGGGAAGAGTGATGGCTACACCTTC.

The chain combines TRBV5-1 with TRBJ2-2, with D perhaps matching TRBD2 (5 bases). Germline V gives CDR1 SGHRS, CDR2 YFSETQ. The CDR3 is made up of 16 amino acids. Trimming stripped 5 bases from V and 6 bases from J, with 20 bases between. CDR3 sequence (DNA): TGCGCCAGCAGACCGCGGTCCGGGATAGCCCCCGGGGAGCTGTTTTTT. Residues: CASRPRSGIAPGELFF.

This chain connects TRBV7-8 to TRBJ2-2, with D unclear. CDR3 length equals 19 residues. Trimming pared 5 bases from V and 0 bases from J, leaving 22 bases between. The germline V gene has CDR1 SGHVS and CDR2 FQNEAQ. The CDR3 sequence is CASSQLLGLAVTNTGELFF. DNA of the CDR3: TGTGCCAGCAGCCAACTCTTGGGCCTCGCTGTGACGAACACCGGGGAGCTGTTTTTT.

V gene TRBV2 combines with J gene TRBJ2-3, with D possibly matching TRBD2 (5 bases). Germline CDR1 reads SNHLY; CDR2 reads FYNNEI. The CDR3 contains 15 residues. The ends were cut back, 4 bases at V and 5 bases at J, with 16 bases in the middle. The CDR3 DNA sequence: TGTGCCAGCAGTGGGACTGCTAACCGGGGAGATACGCAGTATTTT. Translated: CASSGTANRGDTQYF.

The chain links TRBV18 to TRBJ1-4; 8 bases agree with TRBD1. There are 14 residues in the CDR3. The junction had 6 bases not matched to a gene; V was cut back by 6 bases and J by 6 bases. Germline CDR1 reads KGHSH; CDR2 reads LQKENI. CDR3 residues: CASSRQGRDEKLFF. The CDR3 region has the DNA TGTGCCAGCTCGCGACAGGGGAGGGATGAAAAACTGTTTTTT.

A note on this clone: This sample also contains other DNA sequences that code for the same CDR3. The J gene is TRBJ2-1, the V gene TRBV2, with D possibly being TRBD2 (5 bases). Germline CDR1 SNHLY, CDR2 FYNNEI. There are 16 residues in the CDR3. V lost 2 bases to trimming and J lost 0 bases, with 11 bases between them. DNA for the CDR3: TGTGCCAGCAGTGAAACCAGCGGCAGCTCCTACAATGAGCAGTTCTTC. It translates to CASSETSGSSYNEQFF.

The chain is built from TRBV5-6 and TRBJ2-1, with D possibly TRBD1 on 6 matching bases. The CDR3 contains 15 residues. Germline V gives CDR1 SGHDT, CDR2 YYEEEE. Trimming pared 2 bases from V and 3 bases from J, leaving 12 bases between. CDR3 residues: CASSFRQAFYNEQFF. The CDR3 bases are TGTGCCAGCAGCTTTCGACAGGCTTTCTACAATGAGCAGTTCTTC.

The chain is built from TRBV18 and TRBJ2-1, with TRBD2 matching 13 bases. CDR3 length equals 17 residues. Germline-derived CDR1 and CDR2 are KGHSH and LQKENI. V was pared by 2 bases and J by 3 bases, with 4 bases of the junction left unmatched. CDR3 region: CASSPGLAGVDYNEQFF. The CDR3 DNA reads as TGTGCCAGCTCACCAGGACTAGCGGGGGTTGACTACAATGAGCAGTTCTTC.

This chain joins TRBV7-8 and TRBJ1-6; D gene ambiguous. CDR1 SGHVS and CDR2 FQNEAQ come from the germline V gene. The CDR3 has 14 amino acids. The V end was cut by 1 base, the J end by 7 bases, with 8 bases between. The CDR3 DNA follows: TGTGCCAGCAGCTTAGGAGGGTACAATTCACCCCTCCACTTT. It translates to CASSLGGYNSPLHF.

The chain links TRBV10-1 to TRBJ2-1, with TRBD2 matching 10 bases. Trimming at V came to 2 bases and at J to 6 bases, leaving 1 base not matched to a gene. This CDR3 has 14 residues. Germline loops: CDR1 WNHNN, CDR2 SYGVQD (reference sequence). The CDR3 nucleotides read TGCGCCAGCAGTGAGGCTAGCGGGAGCAATGAGCAGTTCTTC. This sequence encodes CASSEASGSNEQFF.

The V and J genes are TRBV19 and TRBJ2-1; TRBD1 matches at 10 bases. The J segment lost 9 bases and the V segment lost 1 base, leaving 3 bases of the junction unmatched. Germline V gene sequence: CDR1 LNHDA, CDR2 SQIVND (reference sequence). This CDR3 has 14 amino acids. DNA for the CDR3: TGTGCCAGTAGTATAGGTGACAGGGGGCGTGAGCAGTTCTTC. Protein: CASSIGDRGREQFF.

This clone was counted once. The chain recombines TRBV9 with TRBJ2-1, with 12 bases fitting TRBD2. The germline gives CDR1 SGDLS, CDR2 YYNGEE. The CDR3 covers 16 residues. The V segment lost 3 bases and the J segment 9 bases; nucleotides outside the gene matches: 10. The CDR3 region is CASSGPLAGGHGEQFF. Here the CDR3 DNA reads TGTGCCAGCAGCGGACCCCTAGCGGGAGGGCATGGTGAGCAGTTCTTC.